These T cell receptor beta chains were read from a single sample in a study of control samples from healthy donors and cancer patients. Generated by immunoSEQ multiplex PCR, the TCRdb table keeps only in-frame clones and is missing some. The sample comprises some 130,000 clones, around nine tenths of which are singletons, and roughly 2.6% rests with the top ten. The sequenced material came from blood. Every receptor here comes from a man aged 40-50 years in good health. CDR3s include the opening cysteine and the closing phenylalanine or tryptophan. The D gene is left open where the match is weak. Expanded clones get a size class; other rows say once, few or many, or leave the size out.

D	size	V	J	DNA	CDR3
-	-	TRBV21-1	TRBJ1-5	TGTGCCAGCAGGGACAGGACCGCCTTCAGAGTGGAGCCCCAGCATTTT	CASRDRTAFRVEPQHF
-	-	TRBV2	TRBJ1-5	TGTGCCAGCAGCGGGGATCAGCCCCAGCATTTT	CASSGDQPQHF
-	-	TRBV12-3/TRBV12-4	TRBJ1-5	TGTGCCAGCAGTTCCTCTCTTAAGCCCCAGCATTTT	CASSSSLKPQHF
-	few	TRBV6-1	TRBJ1-3	TGTGCCAGCAGTGAAACACGGGACGCCAGTCGGGACACCATATATTTT	CASSETRDASRDTIYF
-	-	TRBV24-1	TRBJ1-4	TGTGCCACCAGTGCCTTCCGGGGGCGGGAAAAACTGTTTTTT	CATSAFRGREKLFF
-	-	TRBV13	TRBJ2-3	TGTGCCAGCAGCCTTACCACGAACACAGATACGCAGTATTTT	CASSLTTNTDTQYF
-	-	TRBV6-4	TRBJ2-2	TGTGCCAGCAGTGCCGTTAGCACCGGGGAGCTGTTTTTT	CASSAVSTGELFF
-	-	TRBV6-1	TRBJ2-7	TGTGCCAGCAGTGAACCCCCGGATCGCGGGGTGATGGCCTTC	CASSEPPDRGVMAF
-	once	TRBV16	TRBJ2-1	TGTGCCAGCAGCCGCACGCGTGCCACCCTGTTCTTC	CASSRTRATLFF
-	few	TRBV5-1	TRBJ1-6	TGCGCCAGCAGCTTGAGTCAGAAGAATTCACCCCTCCACTTT	CASSLSQKNSPLHF
-	-	TRBV19	TRBJ1-1	TGTGCCAGTAGTCCTATTTCTCCTACCGAGGCTTTCTTT	CASSPISPTEAFF
TRBD1	-	TRBV5-1	TRBJ2-4	TGCGCCAGCAGCTTGGGACAGGGCGGAAACATTCAGTACTTC	CASSLGQGGNIQYF
-	-	TRBV7-9	TRBJ1-3	TGTGCCAGCAGCCTGGCAGCAGCTGGAAACACCATATATTTT	CASSLAAAGNTIYF
TRBD2	-	TRBV3-1/TRBV3-2	TRBJ2-7	TGTGCCAGCAGTTTACTAGCGGTAGACGAGCAGTACTTC	CASSLLAVDEQYF
-	-	TRBV6-6	TRBJ2-5	TGTGCCAGCAGGGAGTTAGTGGAGACCCAGTACTTC	CASRELVETQYF
-	-	TRBV5-4	TRBJ1-3	TGTGCCAGCAGCTTGGCCGGCAGGGGTGGAAACACCATATATTTT	CASSLAGRGGNTIYF
TRBD2	-	TRBV12-5	TRBJ2-1	TGTGCTAGTGGTGTAGGACTAGCGGGGGGTGATGAGCAGTTCTTC	CASGVGLAGGDEQFF
-	-	TRBV7-9	TRBJ1-4	TGTGCCAGCAGCTTTGGATTGGGAGGTGAAAAACTGTTTTTT	CASSFGLGGEKLFF
-	-	TRBV27	TRBJ1-1	TGTGCCAGCAGTTTACGGCCTTTGGGACGCTTGAACACTGAAGCTTTCTTT	CASSLRPLGRLNTEAFF
-	-	TRBV28	TRBJ2-7	TGTGCCAGCAGTCTGGCGGGGGCGACCTACGAGCAGTACTTC	CASSLAGATYEQYF
-	-	TRBV7-9	TRBJ1-1	TGTGCCAGCAGCTTAGGGTCGGGACTTCTGAACACTGAAGCTTTCTTT	CASSLGSGLLNTEAFF
TRBD2	-	TRBV6-5	TRBJ2-7	TGTGCCAGCAGTCCGGGGGGTCGATCCTACGAGCAGTACTTC	CASSPGGRSYEQYF
-	once	TRBV3-1/TRBV3-2	TRBJ2-5	TGTGCCAGCAGCCCTCTGGGGGGACCCATCCCACCGGAACAACAAGAGACCCAGTACTTC	CASSPLGGPIPPEQQETQYF
-	-	TRBV5-1	TRBJ1-3	TGCGCCAGCAGCTTGGCCGTAGGGCTTACCTCTGGAAACACCATATATTTT	CASSLAVGLTSGNTIYF
TRBD1	-	TRBV27	TRBJ2-2	TGTGCCAGCAGTTTTCAGGAACAGGGGGCCGGGGAGCTGTTTTTT	CASSFQEQGAGELFF
-	-	TRBV5-4	TRBJ1-2	TGTGCCAGCACCCCGCCCGGCGGGGGAGTCGGCTATGGCTACACCTTC	CASTPPGGGVGYGYTF
-	-	TRBV9	TRBJ2-2	TGTGCCAGCAGCGTGCGTTATAACACCGGGGAGCTGTTTTTT	CASSVRYNTGELFF
-	-	TRBV6-2/TRBV6-3	TRBJ1-2	TGTGCCAGCAGTTACCAGGGGAAGATTGGCTACACCTTC	CASSYQGKIGYTF
-	-	TRBV6-1	TRBJ1-2	TGTGCCAGCAGTGAAACGGGAATCTGGTATGGCTACACCTTC	CASSETGIWYGYTF
-	once	TRBV5-4	TRBJ1-4	TGTGCCAGCAGCTCCCAAGGTGGTTTTAATGAAAAACTGTTTTTT	CASSSQGGFNEKLFF
-	-	TRBV6-6	TRBJ2-1	TGTGCCAGCAGTCGCGACTCCTACAATGAGCAGTTCTTC	CASSRDSYNEQFF
-	-	TRBV2	TRBJ1-5	TGTGCCAGCAGTGAAGTGTGGGAGACTCAGCCCCAGCATTTT	CASSEVWETQPQHF
-	-	TRBV2	TRBJ2-1	TGTGCCAGGGGGGGGACATTTGACAATGAGCAGTTCTTC	CARGGTFDNEQFF
TRBD1	-	TRBV7-8	TRBJ1-6	TGTGCCAGCAGCCTGATGGGACAGATTAATTCACCCCTCCACTTT	CASSLMGQINSPLHF
TRBD1	once	TRBV11-2	TRBJ2-7	TGTGCCAGCAGCTTAATGGGTACAGGGGCCTACGAGCAGTACTTC	CASSLMGTGAYEQYF
-	-	TRBV7-9	TRBJ1-3	TGTGCCAGCAGCACCCCTGCGGGGTCTGGAAACACCATATATTTT	CASSTPAGSGNTIYF
-	-	TRBV10-1	TRBJ2-5	TGCGCCAGCAGTGAATCGGACAGCCAAGAGACCCAGTACTTC	CASSESDSQETQYF
-	-	TRBV7-8	TRBJ1-1	TGTGCCAGCAGCCCCGACACTGAAGCTTTCTTT	CASSPDTEAFF
-	-	TRBV28	TRBJ1-5	TGTGCCAGCAGTTTGGCAGGGGGCAATCAGCCCCAGCATTTT	CASSLAGGNQPQHF
TRBD2	-	TRBV5-1	TRBJ2-5	TGCGCCAGCGCTACTTCTCTCCCCAGATTAGCGGGGGACCAAGAGACCCAGTACTTC	CASATSLPRLAGDQETQYF
TRBD2	-	TRBV9	TRBJ2-7	TGTGCCAGCAGCACTGGCGGGGGACCCTACGAGCAGTACTTC	CASSTGGGPYEQYF
-	once	TRBV30	TRBJ1-5	TGTGCCTGGAGTCCCATGGATAGCAATCAGCCCCAGCATTTT	CAWSPMDSNQPQHF
-	-	TRBV5-8	TRBJ2-1	TGTGCCAGCAGCTGGGACCGGTGGGCAGGGCCTTCCTACAATGAGCAGTTCTTC	CASSWDRWAGPSYNEQFF
-	-	TRBV20-1	TRBJ1-5	TGCAGTGCTAGTTCCGGGGAGCCCCAGCATTTT	CSASSGEPQHF
TRBD1	-	TRBV27	TRBJ1-1	TGTGCCAGCAGTTTTTTAACCGGGACAGGGGATAACACTGAAGCTTTCTTT	CASSFLTGTGDNTEAFF
TRBD1	once	TRBV5-5	TRBJ1-2	TGTGCCAGCAGCTTGGCCGGGACAGGGTATGGCTACACCTTC	CASSLAGTGYGYTF
-	-	TRBV4-1	TRBJ2-2	TGCGCCAGCAGCCGTGGGACAAACACCGGGGAGCTGTTTTTT	CASSRGTNTGELFF
-	-	TRBV15	TRBJ2-1	TGTGCCACCAGCATGATAAGGGGTCGCAATGAGCAGTTCTTC	CATSMIRGRNEQFF
-	once	TRBV6-5	TRBJ1-6	TGTGCCAGCAGTTACTCCTCCCTGAGACCCCTCCACTTT	CASSYSSLRPLHF
TRBD1	-	TRBV2	TRBJ1-4	TGTGCCAGCAGGGAGGACAGGGGGTCGGAAAAACTGTTTTTT	CASREDRGSEKLFF
TRBD1	-	TRBV28	TRBJ1-5	TGTGCCAGCAGTTTAACCTCCGGGACAGGGGGACAGCCCCAGCATTTT	CASSLTSGTGGQPQHF
-	-	TRBV14	TRBJ1-5	TGTGCCAGCAGCAAAGCGGGGGATCAGCCCCAGCATTTT	CASSKAGDQPQHF
TRBD2	-	TRBV5-6	TRBJ2-7	TGTGCCAGCAGCTTGCTAGCGGGGCGTCGCGAGCAGTACTTC	CASSLLAGRREQYF
-	-	TRBV20-1	TRBJ2-1	TGCAGTGCTAGTTCGGGACTCGGGACGTACAATGAGCAGTTCTTC	CSASSGLGTYNEQFF